This T cell receptor beta chain was identified during a study of cytomegalovirus exposure and HLA in healthy donors. A remark on this clone: Antigen specificity is unknown.

The CDR3 length is 17 residues. The germline CDR1 and CDR2 sequences are SGHAT and FQNNGV. J gave up 2 bases and V 5 bases, and 13 bases lay outside the gene matches. Study-wide findings and caveats: Reports credit the classifier with highly specific, highly sensitive diagnosis of cytomegalovirus status. Some V segments could not be told apart, so they were left out, TRBV6-2 and TRBV6-3 among them. Some highly shared sequence variants likely arose as a pipeline artifact.

Amplification used 60 Vbeta primers and 13 Jbeta primers. Data came from immunoSEQ multiplex PCR; TCRdb stores just in-frame clones and leaves some out. The data contain 80,000 or so clones, 77% of them singletons. The chain is built from TRBV11-2 and TRBJ2-3; 7 bases map to TRBD2. The sample consisted of PBMCs. The receptor was derived from a man aged 45 to 65 in good health and CMV-seropositive. The DNA for the CDR3 is TGTGCCAGCAGCCCCGCCGGCCTAGCGGCATACACAGATACGCAGTATTTT. It is translated as CASSPAGLAAYTDTQYF.